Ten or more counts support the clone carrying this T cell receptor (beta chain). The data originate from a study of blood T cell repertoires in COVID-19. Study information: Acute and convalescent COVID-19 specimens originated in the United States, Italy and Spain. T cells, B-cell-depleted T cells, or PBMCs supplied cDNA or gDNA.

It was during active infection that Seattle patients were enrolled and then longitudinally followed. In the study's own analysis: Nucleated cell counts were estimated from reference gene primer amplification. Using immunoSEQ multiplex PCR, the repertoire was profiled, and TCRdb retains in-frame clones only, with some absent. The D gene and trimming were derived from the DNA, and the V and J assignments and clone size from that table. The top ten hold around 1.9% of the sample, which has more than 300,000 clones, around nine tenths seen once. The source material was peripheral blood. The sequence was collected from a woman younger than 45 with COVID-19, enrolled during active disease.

The CDR3 loop reads CASSQDRNSPLHF. The DNA of the CDR3 is TGTGCCAGCAGCCAAGACAGGAACTCACCCCTCCACTTT. The V gene is TRBV2, the J gene TRBJ1-6, with a possible D match to TRBD1 (6 bases). V gave up 6 bases and J gave up 10 bases, with 13 bases separating them. The CDR3 contains 13 residues. CDR1 SNHLY and CDR2 FYNNEI come from the germline V gene. Full variable domain (remainder filled in from reference TRBV2 and TRBJ1-6): EPEVTQTPSHQVTQMGQEVILRCVPISNHLYFYWYRQILGQKVEFLVSFYNNEISEKSEIFDDQFSVERPDGSNFTLKIRSTKLEDSAMYFCASSQDRNSPLHFGNGTRLTVT.